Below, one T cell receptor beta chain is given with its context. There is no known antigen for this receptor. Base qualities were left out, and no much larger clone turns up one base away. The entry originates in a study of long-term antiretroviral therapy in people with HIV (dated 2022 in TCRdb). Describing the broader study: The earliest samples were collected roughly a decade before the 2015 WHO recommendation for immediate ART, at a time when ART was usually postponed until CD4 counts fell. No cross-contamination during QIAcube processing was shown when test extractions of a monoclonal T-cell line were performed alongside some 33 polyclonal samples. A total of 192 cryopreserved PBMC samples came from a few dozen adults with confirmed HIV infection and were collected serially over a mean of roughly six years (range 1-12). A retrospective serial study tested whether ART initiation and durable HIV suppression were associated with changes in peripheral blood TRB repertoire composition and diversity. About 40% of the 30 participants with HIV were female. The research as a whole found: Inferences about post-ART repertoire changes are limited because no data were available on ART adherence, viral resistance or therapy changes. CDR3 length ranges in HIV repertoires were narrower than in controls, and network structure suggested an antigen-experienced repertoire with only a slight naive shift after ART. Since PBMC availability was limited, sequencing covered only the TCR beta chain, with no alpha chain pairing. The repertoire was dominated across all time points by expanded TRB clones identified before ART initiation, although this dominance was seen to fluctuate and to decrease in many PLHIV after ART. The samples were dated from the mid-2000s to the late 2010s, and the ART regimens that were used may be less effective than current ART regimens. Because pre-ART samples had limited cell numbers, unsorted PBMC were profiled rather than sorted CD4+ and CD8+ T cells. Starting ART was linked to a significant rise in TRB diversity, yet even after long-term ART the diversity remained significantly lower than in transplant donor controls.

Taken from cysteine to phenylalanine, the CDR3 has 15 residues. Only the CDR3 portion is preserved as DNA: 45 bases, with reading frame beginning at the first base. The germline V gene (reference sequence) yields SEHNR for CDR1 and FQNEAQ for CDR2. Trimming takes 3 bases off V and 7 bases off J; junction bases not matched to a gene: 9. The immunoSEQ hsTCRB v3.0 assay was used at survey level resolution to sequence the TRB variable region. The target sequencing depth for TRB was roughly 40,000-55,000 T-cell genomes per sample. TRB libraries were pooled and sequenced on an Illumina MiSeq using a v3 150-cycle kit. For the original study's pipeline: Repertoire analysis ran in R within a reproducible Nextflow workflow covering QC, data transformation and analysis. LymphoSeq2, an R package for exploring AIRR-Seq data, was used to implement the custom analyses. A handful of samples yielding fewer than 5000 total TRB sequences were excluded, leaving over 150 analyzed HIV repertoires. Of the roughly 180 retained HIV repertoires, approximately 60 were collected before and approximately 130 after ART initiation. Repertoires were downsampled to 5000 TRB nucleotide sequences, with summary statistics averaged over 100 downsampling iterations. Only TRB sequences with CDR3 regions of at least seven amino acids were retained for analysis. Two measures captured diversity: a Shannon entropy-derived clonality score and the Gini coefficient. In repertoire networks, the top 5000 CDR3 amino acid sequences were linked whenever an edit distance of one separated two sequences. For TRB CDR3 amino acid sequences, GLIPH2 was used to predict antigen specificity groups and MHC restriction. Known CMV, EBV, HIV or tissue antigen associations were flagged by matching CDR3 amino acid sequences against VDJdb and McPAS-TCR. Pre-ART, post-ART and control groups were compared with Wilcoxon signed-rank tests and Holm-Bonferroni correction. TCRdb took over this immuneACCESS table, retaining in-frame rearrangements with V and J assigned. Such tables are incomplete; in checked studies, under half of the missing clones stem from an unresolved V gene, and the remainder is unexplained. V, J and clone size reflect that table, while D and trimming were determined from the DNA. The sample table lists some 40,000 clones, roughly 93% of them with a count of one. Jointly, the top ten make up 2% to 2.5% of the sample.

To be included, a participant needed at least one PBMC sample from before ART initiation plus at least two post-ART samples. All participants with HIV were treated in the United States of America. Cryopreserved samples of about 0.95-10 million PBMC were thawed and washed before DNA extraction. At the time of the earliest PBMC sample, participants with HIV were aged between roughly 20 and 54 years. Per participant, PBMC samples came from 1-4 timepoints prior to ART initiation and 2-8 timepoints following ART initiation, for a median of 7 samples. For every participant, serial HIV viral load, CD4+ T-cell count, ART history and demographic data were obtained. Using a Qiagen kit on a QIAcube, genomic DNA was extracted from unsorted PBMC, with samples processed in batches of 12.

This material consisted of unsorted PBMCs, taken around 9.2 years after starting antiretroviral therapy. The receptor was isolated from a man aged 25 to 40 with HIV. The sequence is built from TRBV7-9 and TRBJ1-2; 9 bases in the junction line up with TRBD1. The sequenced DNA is TGTGCCAGCAGCTTGGGTCTCGGGGACAGGGTTGGCTACACCTTC. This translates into CASSLGLGDRVGYTF.